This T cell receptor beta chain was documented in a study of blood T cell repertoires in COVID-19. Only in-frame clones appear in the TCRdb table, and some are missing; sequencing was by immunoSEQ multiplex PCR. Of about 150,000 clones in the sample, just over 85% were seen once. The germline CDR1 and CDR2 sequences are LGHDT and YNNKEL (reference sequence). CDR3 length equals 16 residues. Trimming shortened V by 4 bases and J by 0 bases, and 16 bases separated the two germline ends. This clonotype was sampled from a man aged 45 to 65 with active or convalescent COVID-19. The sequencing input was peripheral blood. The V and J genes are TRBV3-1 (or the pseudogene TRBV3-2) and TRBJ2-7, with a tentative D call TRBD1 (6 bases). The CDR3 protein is CASSPKPGASSYEQYF. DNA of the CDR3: TGTGCCAGCAGCCCAAAACCAGGGGCTAGCTCCTACGAGCAGTACTTC.